This T cell receptor (beta chain) was recovered during a study of blood T cell repertoires in COVID-19. Study-level background: COVID-19 samples, acute and convalescent, were from the United States, Italy and Spain. PBMCs, B-cell-depleted T cells, or T cells provided the cDNA or gDNA that made up the material.

This CDR3 has 18 residues. The method was immunoSEQ multiplex PCR; TCRdb's version includes in-frame clones alone and lacks a portion of them. The sample lists 310,000 or so clones, more than 70% occurring once. The rearrangement joins TRBV21-1 to TRBJ1-5; the table's D call TRBD1 went unverified against the DNA. TRBV21-1 constitutes a pseudogene. The receptor was derived from a woman aged 50 to 60 with acute or convalescent COVID-19. Material for sequencing was peripheral blood. CDR3 protein: CASSNSGTGVESNQPQHF. Written as DNA, the CDR3 is TGTGCCAGCAGCAATTCCGGGACAGGGGTCGAAAGCAATCAGCCCCAGCATTTT.